This entry lists 10 T cell receptor beta chains sequenced from one sample in a study of cytotoxic CD8 clonotypes in ibrutinib-treated CLL. Libraries were prepared by immunoSEQ multiplex PCR; TCRdb keeps only in-frame clonotypes and omits some of them. The profile covers 50,000 to 75,000 clones, with roughly 70% appearing a single time and around 45% taken by the ten largest. Sample: PBMCs, taken after 12 months of ibrutinib treatment. These receptors were collected from a human donor with chronic lymphocytic leukemia.

V gene TRBV7-3 combines with J gene TRBJ2-2, with TRBD2 matching 13 bases. The germline gives CDR1 SGHTA, CDR2 FQGTGA. The V and J ends lost 5 bases and 10 bases, in that order; junction bases with no gene match: 10. The CDR3 covers 16 residues. The CDR3 protein is CASSPILAGGPEELFF. The CDR3 DNA follows: TGTGCCAGCAGCCCCATACTAGCGGGAGGGCCCGAGGAGCTGTTTTTT.

The chain recombines TRBV30 with TRBJ2-2, with D tentatively TRBD1 or TRBD2 (6 bases each). The CDR3 loop spans 15 amino acids. V was clipped by 3 bases and J by 1 base, with 12 bases between them. CDR1 and CDR2 from the germline V gene are GTSNPN and SVGIG (reference sequence). CDR3 DNA: TGTGCCTGGAGCCCGGGGGACATGAACACCGGGGAGCTGTTTTTT. It specifies CAWSPGDMNTGELFF. Looking up the rest from reference TRBV30 and TRBJ2-2 gives the full variable domain: SQTIHQWPATLVQPVGSPLSLECTVEGTSNPNLYWYRQAAGRGLQLLFYSVGIGQISSEVPQNLSASRPQDRQFILSSKKLLLSDSGFYLCAWSPGDMNTGELFFGEGSRLTVL.

This chain links TRBV7-8 with TRBJ2-3, with 11 bases identical to TRBD2. Germline V lookup: CDR1 SGHVS, CDR2 FQNEAQ. The CDR3 covers 16 residues. Losses at the gene ends were 3 bases for V and 1 base for J; bases not matched to a gene: 3. CDR3 region: CASSFKTSGGTDTQYF. The CDR3 nucleotides are TGTGCCAGCAGCTTTAAGACTAGCGGGGGCACAGATACGCAGTATTTT.

This sequence joins TRBV30 and TRBJ2-5; the match to TRBD2 covers 9 bases. The CDR3 runs 15 residues. Unmatched junction bases numbered 7, after V lost 3 bases and J lost 2 bases. Germline V gene sequence: CDR1 GTSNPN, CDR2 SVGIG (reference sequence). The CDR3 DNA reads as TGTGCCTGGAGGGAAGGACTAGCGAATCAAGAGACCCAGTACTTC. Its protein is CAWREGLANQETQYF.

The V gene is TRBV7-2, the J gene TRBJ2-7, with D tentatively TRBD1 or TRBD2 (5 bases each). Germline values: CDR1 SGHTA, CDR2 FQGNSA. The CDR3 runs 13 residues. Trimming took 5 bases from V and 9 from J, leaving 17 bases between them. The chain's CDR3 is CASSPGPTGGQYF. CDR3 nucleotides: TGTGCCAGCAGCCCGGGACCAACTGGCGGGCAGTACTTC.

This clone was seen a handful of times. V and J are TRBV7-9 and TRBJ1-4; a weak D match, TRBD1 (5 bases). The V gene's germline CDR1 is SEHNR and CDR2 FQNEAQ (reference sequence). Trimming removed 3 bases from V and 3 bases from J, with 11 bases in between. The CDR3 sequence is 15 residues long. The CDR3 DNA reads TGTGCCAGCAGCTTGGGGGTCGGGTCTAATGAAAAACTGTTTTTT. Protein product: CASSLGVGSNEKLFF.

This rearrangement joins TRBV5-1 to TRBJ2-3, with 9 bases aligning to TRBD2. The CDR3 has 17 residues. Germline values: CDR1 SGHRS, CDR2 YFSETQ. V lost 0 bases, J lost 4 bases, and 9 bases stayed unmatched. DNA for the CDR3: TGCGCCAGCAGCTTGGCCCCTAGCGGGATTAAAGCAGATACGCAGTATTTT. Its protein is CASSLAPSGIKADTQYF.

This chain joins TRBV7-2 and TRBJ2-7; D ambiguous. CDR1 and CDR2 (germline): SGHTA, FQGNSA. The CDR3 runs to 14 residues. V was pared by 0 bases and J by 3 bases, with 9 bases between. The CDR3 DNA follows: TGTGCCAGCAGCTTAGCCTACGGAAGCTACGAGCAGTACTTC. This gives the protein CASSLAYGSYEQYF.

This chain uses TRBV14 with TRBJ2-3; 7 nucleotides agree with TRBD1. Unmatched junction bases numbered 5, after V lost 6 bases and J lost 5 bases. Germline V lookup: CDR1 SGHDN, CDR2 FVKESK. This CDR3 contains 13 residues. CDR3 DNA: TGTGCCAGCAGACAGGGGATAAGAGATACGCAGTATTTT. Its protein is CASRQGIRDTQYF.

Of note for this clone: The same CDR3 is also encoded by other DNA sequences in this sample. The J gene is TRBJ2-2, the V gene TRBV4-1, with 14 bases fitting TRBD2. The CDR3 consists of 18 residues. From germline, CDR1 is MGHRA and CDR2 YSYEKL. With V trimmed by 1 base and J by 5 bases, 6 bases remained unmatched. The CDR3 nucleotides are TGCGCCAGCAGCCAAGGGGGACTAGCGGGAGTGGGTACCGGGGAGCTGTTTTTT. As protein: CASSQGGLAGVGTGELFF.